This TCR beta chain appears in the sequencing data of a study of blood T cells in healthy people across ages. Study at large: About one barcoded TCR beta cDNA was captured per two T cells.

This clonotype was counted a few times. The use of a sample-barcoded 5' primer and a J-beta primer mix characterized a second PCR of roughly 6 to 11 cycles. TCRdb processed the 5' RACE reads anew with MiXCR; each CDR3 protein has one entry. The table lists roughly 1.9 million distinct CDR3 sequences, about two fifths of them singletons. This CDR3 has 14 amino acids. Trimming removed 0 bases from V and 1 base from J, with 7 bases in between. CDR1 and CDR2 from the germline V gene are LGHNA and YSLEER. The chain couples TRBV4-3 to TRBJ2-7; D is uncertain. The TCR was taken from a human donor in good health. The sample taken for sequencing was blood. CDR3 in amino acids: CASSQDANSYEQYF. The CDR3 region has the DNA TGCGCCAGCAGCCAAGATGCGAATTCCTACGAGCAGTACTTC.